This T cell receptor beta chain was identified during a study of cytomegalovirus exposure and HLA in healthy donors. Use of 60 Vbeta and 13 Jbeta primers characterized the PCR. Assay: immunoSEQ multiplex PCR; the TCRdb copy retains only in-frame clones and omits some. Of 74,000 or so clones detected, 78% appear once; the ten largest clones hold around 5.1%. On this clone itself: Its antigen is currently unknown.

The trim removed 6 bases at V and 7 bases at J, leaving 11 bases unmatched. This CDR3 region has 16 residues. Per the germline V gene, CDR1 is MDHEN and CDR2 is SYDVKM. Study results and limitations: It was reported that the classifier diagnosed cytomegalovirus status with high specificity and sensitivity in both the original and validation cohorts.

The chain joins TRBV28 to TRBJ2-7; 14 bases map to TRBD2. The clonotype comes from a male donor in good health and CMV-seropositive. The sequenced sample consisted of PBMCs. The CDR3 here is CASRPYGTSGRDEQYF. CDR3 sequence (DNA): TGTGCCAGCAGACCATACGGGACTAGCGGGAGAGATGAGCAGTACTTC. Complete variable domain (other parts from reference TRBV28 and TRBJ2-7): DVKVTQSSRYLVKRTGEKVFLECVQDMDHENMFWYRQDPGLGLRLIYFSYDVKMKEKGDIPEGYSVSREKKERFSLILESASTNQTSMYLCASRPYGTSGRDEQYFGPGTRLTVT.